Listed here are 10 T cell receptor beta chains from one sample, sequenced in a study of shared clonotypes between healthy human individuals. Naive CD8 cells lacked CD45RO and underwent positive selection for CCR7, leaving out terminally differentiated effector memory CD45RA+ cells. Clones were sequenced by immunoSEQ multiplex PCR, and TCRdb holds only the in-frame ones, with some missing. In the table there are around 1,900,000 clones, about 94% of which are singletons. Sequencing used naive CD8+ T cells from PBMCs. These receptors were collected from a young man in good health. Some clones in this sample may be carry-over from other donors' samples.

V gene TRBV7-9 combines with J gene TRBJ2-7; TRBD1 agrees at 9 bases. Germline CDR1 reads SEHNR; CDR2 reads FQNEAQ (reference sequence). The V gene end was trimmed by 3 bases and the J gene end by 1 base; junction bases not matched to a gene: 4. CDR3 length: 15 amino acids. Here the CDR3 DNA reads TGTGCCAGCAGCTTGGGGGACAGGGTTTCCTACGAGCAGTACTTC. Translating it yields CASSLGDRVSYEQYF.

This chain links TRBV19 with TRBJ2-5; TRBD1 agrees at 7 bases. The J call may be in error: the DNA end matches TRBJ2-7 better. The CDR3 is 15 residues long. Per the germline V gene, CDR1 is LNHDA and CDR2 is SQIVND (reference sequence). The CDR3, as DNA: TGTGCCAGTAGTATTCGGGGACAGATGTCCTACGAGCAGTACTTC. The encoded protein is CASSIRGQMSYEQYF.

The chain uses TRBV4-1 and TRBJ2-1; D gene ambiguous. Deletions cut 0 bases from V and 1 base from J, with 16 bases between. This CDR3 is built from 18 residues. The V gene's germline CDR1 is MGHRA and CDR2 YSYEKL. CDR3 amino acids: CASSQDATAPSSYNEQFF. DNA of the CDR3: TGCGCCAGCAGCCAAGATGCCACTGCCCCTAGTTCCTACAATGAGCAGTTCTTC.

The chain combines TRBV14 with TRBJ1-2; D gene ambiguous. The CDR3 is 14 residues long. Trimming shortened V by 5 bases and J by 2 bases, and 12 bases separated the two germline ends. CDR1 and CDR2 from the germline V gene are SGHDN and FVKESK. DNA for the CDR3: TGTGCCAGCAGCTTCCGGACGGCGAACTATGGCTACACCTTC. As protein: CASSFRTANYGYTF.

The chain links TRBV5-1 to TRBJ2-6; 8 bases are a match to TRBD1. This CDR3 spans 19 amino acids. Germline CDR1 is SGHRS and CDR2 is YFSETQ. With V trimmed by 3 bases and J by 0 bases, 11 bases remained unmatched. CDR3 sequence: CASSSIGGTGISGANVLTF. DNA of the CDR3: TGCGCCAGCAGCTCAATTGGTGGGACAGGTATCTCTGGGGCCAACGTCCTGACTTTC.

The rearrangement joins TRBV29-1 to TRBJ1-2, with D possibly being TRBD1 (5 bases). Germline V gene sequence: CDR1 SQVTM, CDR2 ANQGSEA. The CDR3 sequence is 13 residues long. Trimming pared 5 bases from V and 2 bases from J, leaving 12 bases between. The CDR3 is CSVPGGLNYGYTF. In DNA, the CDR3 is TGCAGCGTTCCCGGGGGATTAAACTATGGCTACACCTTC.

The genes are TRBV15 and TRBJ2-7, with 8 bases identical to TRBD1. CDR1 and CDR2 (germline): LNHNV, YYDKDF (reference sequence). V lost 3 bases to trimming and J lost 6 bases; unmatched junction nucleotides: 7. The CDR3 runs to 14 residues. CDR3 DNA sequence: TGTGCCACCAGCAGGACAGGGGTGAGGGGCGAGCAGTACTTC. Residues: CATSRTGVRGEQYF.

Concerning this clone itself: In the same sample, other DNA sequences code for this CDR3. This chain joins TRBV6-5 and TRBJ2-7, with 7 bases lining up with TRBD1. This CDR3 has 14 amino acids. The ends lost 3 bases at V and 3 bases at J; junction bases unmatched: 5. The germline V gene encodes CDR1 MNHEY and CDR2 SVGAGI. CDR3 in DNA: TGTGCCAGCAGTTATTCTAGGGGGCGCTACGAGCAGTACTTC. Its protein product is CASSYSRGRYEQYF.

This clone was seen only once. The J gene is TRBJ2-7, the V gene TRBV9; 8 bases are shared with TRBD2. With 5 bases clipped from V and 5 bases from J, the junction kept 12 bases outside the gene matches. The CDR3 is 15 residues long. CDR1 and CDR2 (germline): SGDLS, YYNGEE. The CDR3 is CASSGVGREAHEQYF. CDR3 nucleotide sequence: TGTGCCAGCAGTGGGGTGGGGCGGGAGGCCCACGAGCAGTACTTC.

This chain connects TRBV29-1 to TRBJ2-1, with a tentative D call TRBD2 (5 bases). From germline, CDR1 is SQVTM and CDR2 ANQGSEA. This CDR3 has 11 residues. Trimming took 6 bases from V and 7 from J, leaving 10 bases between them. CDR3 loop: CSVPTRNEQFF. The CDR3 nucleotides read TGCAGCGTGCCCACTAGGAATGAGCAGTTCTTC.